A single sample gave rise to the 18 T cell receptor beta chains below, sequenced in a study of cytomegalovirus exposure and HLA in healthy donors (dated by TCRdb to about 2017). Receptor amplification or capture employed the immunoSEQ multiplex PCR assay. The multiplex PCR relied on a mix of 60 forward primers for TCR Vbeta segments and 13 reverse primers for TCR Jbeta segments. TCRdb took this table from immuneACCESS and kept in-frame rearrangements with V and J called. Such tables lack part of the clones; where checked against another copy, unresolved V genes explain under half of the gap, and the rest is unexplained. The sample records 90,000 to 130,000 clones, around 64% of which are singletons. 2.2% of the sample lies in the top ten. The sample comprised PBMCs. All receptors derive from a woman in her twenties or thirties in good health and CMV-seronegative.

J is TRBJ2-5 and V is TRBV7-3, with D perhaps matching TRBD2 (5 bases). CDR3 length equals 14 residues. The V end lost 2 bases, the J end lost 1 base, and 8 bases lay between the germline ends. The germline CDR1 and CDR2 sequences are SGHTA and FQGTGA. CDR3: CASSLEGGQETQYF. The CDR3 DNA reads TGTGCCAGCAGCTTAGAGGGCGGCCAAGAGACCCAGTACTTC. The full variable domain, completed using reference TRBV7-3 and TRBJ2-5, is GAGVSQTPSNKVTEKGKYVELRCDPISGHTALYWYRQSLGQGPEFLIYFQGTGAADDSGLPNDRFFAVRPEGSVSTLKIQRTERGDSAVYLCASSLEGGQETQYFGPGTRLLVL.

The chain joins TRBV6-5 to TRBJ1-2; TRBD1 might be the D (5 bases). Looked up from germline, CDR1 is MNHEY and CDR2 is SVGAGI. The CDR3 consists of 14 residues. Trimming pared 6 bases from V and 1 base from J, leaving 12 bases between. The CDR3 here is CASSLGTRNYGYTF. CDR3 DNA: TGTGCCAGCAGCCTCGGGACTCGTAACTATGGCTACACCTTC.

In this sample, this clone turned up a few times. Here the CDR3 DNA reads TGTGCCAGCACCCCCCGGGGTTCCGGGGAGGAGACCCAGTACTTC. This codes for CASTPRGSGEETQYF. The chain links TRBV25-1 to TRBJ2-5, with D perhaps TRBD2 (5 bases). The germline V gene has CDR1 MGHDK and CDR2 SYGVNS. V lost 7 bases and J lost 5, with 20 bases in between. This CDR3 has 15 residues.

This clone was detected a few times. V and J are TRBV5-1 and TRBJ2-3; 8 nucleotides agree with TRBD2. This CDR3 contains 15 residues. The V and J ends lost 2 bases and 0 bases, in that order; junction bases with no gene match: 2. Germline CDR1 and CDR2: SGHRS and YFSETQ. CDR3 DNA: TGCGCCAGCAGCTTTAGCGGGGCGAGCACAGATACGCAGTATTTT. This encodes CASSFSGASTDTQYF.

The CDR3: CASSQMGDTEAFF. The CDR3 DNA reads TGTGCCAGCAGCCAGATGGGCGACACTGAAGCTTTCTTT. The chain uses TRBV7-3 and TRBJ1-1; unclear D gene. The CDR3 is 13 amino acids. Trimming took 5 bases from V and 3 from J, leaving 10 bases between them. The germline CDR1 and CDR2 sequences are SGHTA and FQGTGA. Full variable domain (missing parts from reference TRBV7-3 and TRBJ1-1): GAGVSQTPSNKVTEKGKYVELRCDPISGHTALYWYRQSLGQGPEFLIYFQGTGAADDSGLPNDRFFAVRPEGSVSTLKIQRTERGDSAVYLCASSQMGDTEAFFGQGTRLTVV.

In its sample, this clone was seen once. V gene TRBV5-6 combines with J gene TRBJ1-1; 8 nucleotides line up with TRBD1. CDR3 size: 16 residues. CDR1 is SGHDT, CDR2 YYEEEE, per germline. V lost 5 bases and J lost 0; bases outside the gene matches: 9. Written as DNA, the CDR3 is TGTGCCAGCAGGTTAGCAGGGGGCGGCATGAACACTGAAGCTTTCTTT. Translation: CASRLAGGGMNTEAFF. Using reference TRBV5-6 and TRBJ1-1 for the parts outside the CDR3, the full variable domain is DAGVTQSPTHLIKTRGQQVTLRCSPKSGHDTVSWYQQALGQGPQFIFQYYEEEERQRGNFPDRFSGHQFPNYSSELNVNALLLGDSALYLCASRLAGGGMNTEAFFGQGTRLTVV.

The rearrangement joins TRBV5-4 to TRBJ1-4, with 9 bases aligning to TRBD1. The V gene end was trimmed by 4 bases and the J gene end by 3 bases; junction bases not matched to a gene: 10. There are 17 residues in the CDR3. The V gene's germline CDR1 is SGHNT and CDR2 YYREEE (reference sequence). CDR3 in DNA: TGTGCCAGCAGCCTCGGACAGGGGAGGGATCCTAATGAAAAACTGTTTTTT. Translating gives CASSLGQGRDPNEKLFF. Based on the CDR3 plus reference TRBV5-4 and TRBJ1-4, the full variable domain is ETGVTQSPTHLIKTRGQQVTLRCSSQSGHNTVSWYQQALGQGPQFIFQYYREEENGRGNFPPRFSGLQFPNYSSELNVNALELDDSALYLCASSLGQGRDPNEKLFFGSGTQLSVL.

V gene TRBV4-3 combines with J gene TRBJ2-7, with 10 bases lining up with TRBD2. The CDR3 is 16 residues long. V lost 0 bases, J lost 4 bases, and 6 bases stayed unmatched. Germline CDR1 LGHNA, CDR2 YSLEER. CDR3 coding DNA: TGCGCCAGCAGCCAAGATACGGCTAGCGGGAGTTACGAGCAGTACTTC. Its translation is CASSQDTASGSYEQYF.

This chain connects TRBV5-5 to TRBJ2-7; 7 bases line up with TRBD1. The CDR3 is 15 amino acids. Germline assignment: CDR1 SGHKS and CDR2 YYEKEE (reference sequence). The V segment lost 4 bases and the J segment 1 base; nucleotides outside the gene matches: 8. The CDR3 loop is CASSLGRGKSYEQYF. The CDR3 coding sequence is TGTGCCAGCAGCCTGGGCAGGGGGAAGTCCTACGAGCAGTACTTC.

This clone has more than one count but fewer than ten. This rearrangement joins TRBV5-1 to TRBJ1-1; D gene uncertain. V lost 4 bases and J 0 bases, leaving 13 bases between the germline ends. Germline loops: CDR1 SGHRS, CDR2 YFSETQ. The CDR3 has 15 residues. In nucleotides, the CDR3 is TGCGCCAGCAGCCCCGGCGGGTCGATGAACACTGAAGCTTTCTTT. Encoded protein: CASSPGGSMNTEAFF.

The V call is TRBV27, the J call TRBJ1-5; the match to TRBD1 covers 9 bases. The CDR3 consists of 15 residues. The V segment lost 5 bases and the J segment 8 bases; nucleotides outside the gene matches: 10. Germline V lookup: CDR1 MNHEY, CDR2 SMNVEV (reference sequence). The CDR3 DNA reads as TGTGCCAGCAGTCCGAGGACAGGGGCTGAGGAGCCCCAGCATTTT. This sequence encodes CASSPRTGAEEPQHF.

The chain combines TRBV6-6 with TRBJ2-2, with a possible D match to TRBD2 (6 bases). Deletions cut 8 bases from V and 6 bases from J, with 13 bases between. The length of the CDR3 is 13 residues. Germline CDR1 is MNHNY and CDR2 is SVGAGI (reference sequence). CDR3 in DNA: TGTGCCAGCTTGTCCCCGGGAGCCGGGGAGCTGTTTTTT. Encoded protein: CASLSPGAGELFF.

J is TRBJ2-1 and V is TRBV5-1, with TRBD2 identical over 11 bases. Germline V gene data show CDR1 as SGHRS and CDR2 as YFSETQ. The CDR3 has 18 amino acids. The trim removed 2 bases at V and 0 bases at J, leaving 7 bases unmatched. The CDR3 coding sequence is TGCGCCAGCAGCTTCCTAGCGGGAGGAAAGAGCTCCTACAATGAGCAGTTCTTC. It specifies CASSFLAGGKSSYNEQFF. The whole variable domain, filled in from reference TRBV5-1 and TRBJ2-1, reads KAGVTQTPRYLIKTRGQQVTLSCSPISGHRSVSWYQQTPGQGLQFLFEYFSETQRNKGNFPGRFSGRQFSNSRSEMNVSTLELGDSALYLCASSFLAGGKSSYNEQFFGPGTRLTVL.

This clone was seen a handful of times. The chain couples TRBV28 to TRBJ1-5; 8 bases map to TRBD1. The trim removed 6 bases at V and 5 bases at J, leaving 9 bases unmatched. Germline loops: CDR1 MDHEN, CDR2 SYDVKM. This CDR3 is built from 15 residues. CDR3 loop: CASSGLDRVDQPQHF. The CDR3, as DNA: TGTGCCAGCAGCGGACTGGACAGGGTGGATCAGCCCCAGCATTTT.

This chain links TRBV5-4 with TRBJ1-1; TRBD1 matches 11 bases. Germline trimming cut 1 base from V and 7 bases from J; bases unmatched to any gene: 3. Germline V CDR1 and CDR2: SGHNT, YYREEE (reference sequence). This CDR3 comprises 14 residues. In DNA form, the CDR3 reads TGTGCCAGCAGCTTGAGGGGACAGGGGGGTGAAGCTTTCTTT. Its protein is CASSLRGQGGEAFF.

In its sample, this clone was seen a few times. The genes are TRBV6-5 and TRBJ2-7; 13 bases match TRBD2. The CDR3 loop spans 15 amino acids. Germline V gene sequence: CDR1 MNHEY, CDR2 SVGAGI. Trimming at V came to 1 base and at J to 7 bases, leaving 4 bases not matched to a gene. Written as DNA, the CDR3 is TGTGCCAGCAGTTACTTGGGACTAGCGGGGCAAGAGCAGTACTTC. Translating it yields CASSYLGLAGQEQYF.

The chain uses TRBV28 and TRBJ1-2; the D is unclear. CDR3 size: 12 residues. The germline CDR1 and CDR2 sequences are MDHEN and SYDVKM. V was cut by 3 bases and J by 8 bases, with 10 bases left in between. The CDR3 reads CASSFLGGGYTF. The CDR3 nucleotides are TGTGCCAGCAGTTTTTTAGGAGGAGGCTACACCTTC.

CDR3 sequence (DNA): TGTGCCAGCAGCCCCGAGAACCGGGACAACTACGAGCAGTACTTC. This codes for CASSPENRDNYEQYF. The rearrangement joins TRBV7-6 to TRBJ2-5, with a weak D call TRBD1 (6 bases). TRBJ2-7 matches the DNA end more closely, so the J call is doubtful. The CDR3 consists of 15 residues. Germline assignment: CDR1 SGHVS and CDR2 FNYEAQ.